The entry below gives a single TCR beta chain sequence along with its context. This CDR3 is 16 amino acids long. Germline CDR1 MNHNS, CDR2 SASEGT. The V and J ends lost 1 base and 5 bases respectively, with 15 bases between them. This record comes from a study of shared clonotypes between healthy human individuals. The CD8 memory sample joined CD45RO+ cells and CCR7-negative CD45RA+ cells. Generated by immunoSEQ multiplex PCR, the TCRdb table keeps only in-frame clones and is missing some. The repertoire holds 400,000 or so clones, with roughly 96% as singletons. The TCR comes from a young man in good health. Source material: memory CD8+ T cells sorted from blood. Subset here: CD45RO+ cells pooled with CCR7-negative TemRA cells. The V gene is TRBV6-1, the J gene TRBJ1-5; D might be TRBD1 (5 bases). The CDR3 protein is CASSEVLQGRDQPQHF. In nucleotides, the CDR3 is TGTGCCAGCAGTGAAGTCTTGCAGGGAAGGGATCAGCCCCAGCATTTT.